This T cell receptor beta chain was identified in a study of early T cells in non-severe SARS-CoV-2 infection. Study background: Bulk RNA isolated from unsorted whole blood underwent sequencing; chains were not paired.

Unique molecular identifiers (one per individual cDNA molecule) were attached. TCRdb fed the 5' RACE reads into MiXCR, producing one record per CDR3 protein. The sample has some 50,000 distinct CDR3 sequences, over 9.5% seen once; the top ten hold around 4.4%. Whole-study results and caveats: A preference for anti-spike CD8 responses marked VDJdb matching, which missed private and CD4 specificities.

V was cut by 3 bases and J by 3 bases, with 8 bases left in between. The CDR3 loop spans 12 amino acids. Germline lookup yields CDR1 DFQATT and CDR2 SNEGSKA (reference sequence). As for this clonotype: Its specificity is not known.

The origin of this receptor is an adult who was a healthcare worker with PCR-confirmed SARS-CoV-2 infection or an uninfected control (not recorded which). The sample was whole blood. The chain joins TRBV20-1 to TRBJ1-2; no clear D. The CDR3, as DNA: TGCAGTGCTAGGCAAGGTGACTATGGCTACACCTTC. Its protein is CSARQGDYGYTF.